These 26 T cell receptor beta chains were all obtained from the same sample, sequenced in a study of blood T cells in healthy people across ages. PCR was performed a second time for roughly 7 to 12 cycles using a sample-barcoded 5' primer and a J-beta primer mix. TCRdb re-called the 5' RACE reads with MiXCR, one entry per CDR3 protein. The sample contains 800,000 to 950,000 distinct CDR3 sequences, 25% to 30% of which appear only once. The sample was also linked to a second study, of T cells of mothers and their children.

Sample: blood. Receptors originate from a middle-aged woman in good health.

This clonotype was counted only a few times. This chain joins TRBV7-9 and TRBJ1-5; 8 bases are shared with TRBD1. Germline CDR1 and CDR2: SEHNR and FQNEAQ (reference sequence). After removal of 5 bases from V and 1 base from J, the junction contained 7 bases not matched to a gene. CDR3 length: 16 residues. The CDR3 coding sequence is TGTGCCAGCAGCCCGACAGGGGTAAGGAGCAATCAGCCCCAGCATTTT. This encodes CASSPTGVRSNQPQHF.

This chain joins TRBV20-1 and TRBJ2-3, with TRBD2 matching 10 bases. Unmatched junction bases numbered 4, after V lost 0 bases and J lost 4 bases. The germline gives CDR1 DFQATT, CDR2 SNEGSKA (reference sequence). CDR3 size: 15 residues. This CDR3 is CSARDQRGGADTQYF. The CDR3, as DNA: TGCAGTGCTAGAGACCAGCGGGGGGGCGCAGATACGCAGTATTTT.

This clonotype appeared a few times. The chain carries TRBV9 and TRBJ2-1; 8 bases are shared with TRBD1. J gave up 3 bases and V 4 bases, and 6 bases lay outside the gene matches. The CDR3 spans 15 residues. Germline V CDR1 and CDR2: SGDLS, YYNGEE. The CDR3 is CASSTSGQGYNEQFF. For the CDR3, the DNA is TGTGCCAGCAGCACCAGCGGACAGGGCTACAATGAGCAGTTCTTC.

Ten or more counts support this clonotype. This chain's CDR3 is CSAREPDDTREAFF. As DNA, the CDR3 is TGCAGTGCTAGAGAGCCAGACGACACGAGGGAAGCTTTCTTT. The chain links TRBV20-1 to TRBJ1-1; D call uncertain. CDR1 is DFQATT and CDR2 is SNEGSKA in the germline V gene (reference sequence). The V gene lost 0 bases and the J gene lost 8 bases, with 16 bases spanning the gap. This CDR3 region has 14 residues.

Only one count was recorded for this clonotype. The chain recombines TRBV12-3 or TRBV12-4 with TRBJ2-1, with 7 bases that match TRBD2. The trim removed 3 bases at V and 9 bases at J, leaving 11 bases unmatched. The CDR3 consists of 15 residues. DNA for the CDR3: TGTGCCAGCAGTTTCGTCACCGGACTAGTGGCTGAGCAGTTCTTC. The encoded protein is CASSFVTGLVAEQFF.

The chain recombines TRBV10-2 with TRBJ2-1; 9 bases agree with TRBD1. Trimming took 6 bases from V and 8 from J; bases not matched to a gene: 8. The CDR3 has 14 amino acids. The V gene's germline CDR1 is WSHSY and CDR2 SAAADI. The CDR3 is CASRTGQGVYEQFF. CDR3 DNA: TGCGCCAGCAGAACGGGACAGGGAGTATATGAGCAGTTCTTC.

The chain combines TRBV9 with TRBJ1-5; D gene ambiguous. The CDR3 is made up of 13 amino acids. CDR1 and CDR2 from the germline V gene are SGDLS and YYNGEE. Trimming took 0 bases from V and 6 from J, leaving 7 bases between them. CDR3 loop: CASSVDPLQPQHF. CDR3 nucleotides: TGTGCCAGCAGCGTAGACCCCCTTCAGCCCCAGCATTTT.

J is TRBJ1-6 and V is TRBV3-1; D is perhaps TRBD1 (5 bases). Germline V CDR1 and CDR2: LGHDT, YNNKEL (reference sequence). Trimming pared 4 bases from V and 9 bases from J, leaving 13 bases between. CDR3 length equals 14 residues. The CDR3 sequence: CASSPRAVGSPLHF. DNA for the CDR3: TGTGCCAGCAGCCCCAGGGCCGTGGGTTCACCCCTCCACTTT.

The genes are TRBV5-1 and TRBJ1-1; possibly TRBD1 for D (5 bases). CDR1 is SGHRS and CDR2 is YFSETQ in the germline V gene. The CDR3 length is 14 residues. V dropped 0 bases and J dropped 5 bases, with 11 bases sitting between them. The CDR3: CASSLGTSFTEAFF. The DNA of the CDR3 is TGCGCCAGCAGCTTGGGGACAAGTTTTACTGAAGCTTTCTTT.

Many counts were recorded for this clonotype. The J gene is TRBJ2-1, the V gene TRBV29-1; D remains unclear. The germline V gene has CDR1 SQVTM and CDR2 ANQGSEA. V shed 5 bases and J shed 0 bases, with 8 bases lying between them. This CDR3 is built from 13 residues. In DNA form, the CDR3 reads TGCAGCGTTACTGATAGCTCCTACAATGAGCAGTTCTTC. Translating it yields CSVTDSSYNEQFF.

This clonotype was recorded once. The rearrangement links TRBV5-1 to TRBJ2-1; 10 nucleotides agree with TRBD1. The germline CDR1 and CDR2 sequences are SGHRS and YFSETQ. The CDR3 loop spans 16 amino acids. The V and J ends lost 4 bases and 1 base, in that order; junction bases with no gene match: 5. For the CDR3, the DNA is TGCGCCAGCAGCACAGGACAGGGGGTGTCCTACAATGAGCAGTTCTTC. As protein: CASSTGQGVSYNEQFF.

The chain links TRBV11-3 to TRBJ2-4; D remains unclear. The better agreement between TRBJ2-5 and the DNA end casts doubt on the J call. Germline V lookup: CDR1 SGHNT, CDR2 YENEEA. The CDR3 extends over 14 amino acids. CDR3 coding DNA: TGTGCCAGCAGCTTATTCGCTCTCGAAGAGACCCAGTACTTC. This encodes CASSLFALEETQYF.

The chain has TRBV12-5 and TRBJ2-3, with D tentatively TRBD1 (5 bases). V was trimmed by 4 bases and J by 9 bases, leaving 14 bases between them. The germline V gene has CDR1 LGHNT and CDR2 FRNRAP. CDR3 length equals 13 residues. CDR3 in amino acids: CASGSLLAGTQYF. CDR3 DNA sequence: TGTGCTAGTGGTTCCCTTTTAGCAGGGACGCAGTATTTT.

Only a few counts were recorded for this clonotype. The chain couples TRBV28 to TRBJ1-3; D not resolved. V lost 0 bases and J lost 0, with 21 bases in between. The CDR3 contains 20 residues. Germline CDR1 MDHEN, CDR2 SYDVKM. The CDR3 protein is CASSLWEMGKKSNSGNTIYF. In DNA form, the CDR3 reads TGTGCCAGCAGTTTATGGGAGATGGGGAAAAAGTCGAACTCTGGAAACACCATATATTTT.

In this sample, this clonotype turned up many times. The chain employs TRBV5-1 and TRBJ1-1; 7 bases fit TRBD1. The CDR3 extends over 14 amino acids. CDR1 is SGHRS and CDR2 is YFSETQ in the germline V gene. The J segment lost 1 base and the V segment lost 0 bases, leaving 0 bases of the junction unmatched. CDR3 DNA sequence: TGCGCCAGCAGCTTGGGGGACAGGAACACTGAAGCTTTCTTT. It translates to CASSLGDRNTEAFF.

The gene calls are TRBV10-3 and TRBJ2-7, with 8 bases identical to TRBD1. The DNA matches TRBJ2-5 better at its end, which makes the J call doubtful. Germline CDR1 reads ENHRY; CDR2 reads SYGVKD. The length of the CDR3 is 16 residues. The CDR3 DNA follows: TGTGCCATCAGTGAGTCAGCCCAGGGGGCGCGAGAGACCCAGTACTTC. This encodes CAISESAQGARETQYF.

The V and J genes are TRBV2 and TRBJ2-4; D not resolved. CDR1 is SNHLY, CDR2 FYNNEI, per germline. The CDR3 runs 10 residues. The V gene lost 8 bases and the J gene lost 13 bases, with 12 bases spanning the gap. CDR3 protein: CASSQELQYF. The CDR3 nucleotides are TGTGCCAGCTCCCAGGAGCTCCAGTACTTC.

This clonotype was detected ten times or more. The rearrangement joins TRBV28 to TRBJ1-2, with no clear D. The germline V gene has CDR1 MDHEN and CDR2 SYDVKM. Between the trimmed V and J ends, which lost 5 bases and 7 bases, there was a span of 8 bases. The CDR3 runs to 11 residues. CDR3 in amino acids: CASSKLGGYTF. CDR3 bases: TGTGCCAGCAGTAAACTTGGTGGCTACACCTTC.

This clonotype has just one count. CDR3 sequence: CATSDPSGGSTGELFF. Written as DNA, the CDR3 is TGTGCCACCAGTGACCCGAGCGGGGGGTCCACCGGGGAGCTGTTTTTT. The rearrangement joins TRBV24-1 to TRBJ2-2; 9 bases fit TRBD2. This CDR3 is built from 16 residues. CDR1 and CDR2 (germline): KGHDR, SFDVKD. V gave up 4 bases and J gave up 4 bases; unmatched junction bases: 6.

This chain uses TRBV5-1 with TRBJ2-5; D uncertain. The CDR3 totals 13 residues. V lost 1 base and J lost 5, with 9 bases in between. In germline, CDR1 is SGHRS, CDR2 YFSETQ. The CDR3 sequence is CASSLFSPETQYF. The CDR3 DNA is TGCGCCAGCAGCTTGTTCTCCCCGGAGACCCAGTACTTC.

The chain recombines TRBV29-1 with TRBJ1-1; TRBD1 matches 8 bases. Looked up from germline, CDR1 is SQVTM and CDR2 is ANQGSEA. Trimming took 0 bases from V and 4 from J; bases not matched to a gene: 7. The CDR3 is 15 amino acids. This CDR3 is CSVEDAGGRCTEAFF. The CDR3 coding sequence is TGCAGCGTTGAAGACGCAGGGGGCAGGTGCACTGAAGCTTTCTTT.

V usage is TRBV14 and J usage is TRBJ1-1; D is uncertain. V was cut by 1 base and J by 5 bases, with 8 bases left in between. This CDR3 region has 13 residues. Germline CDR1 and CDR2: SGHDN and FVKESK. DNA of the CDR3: TGTGCCAGCAGCCAAGCACCGGGGACTGAAGCTTTCTTT. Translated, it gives CASSQAPGTEAFF. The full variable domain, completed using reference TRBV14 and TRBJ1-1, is EAGVTQFPSHSVIEKGQTVTLRCDPISGHDNLYWYRRVMGKEIKFLLHFVKESKQDESGMPNNRFLAERTGGTYSTLKVQPAELEDSGVYFCASSQAPGTEAFFGQGTRLTVV.

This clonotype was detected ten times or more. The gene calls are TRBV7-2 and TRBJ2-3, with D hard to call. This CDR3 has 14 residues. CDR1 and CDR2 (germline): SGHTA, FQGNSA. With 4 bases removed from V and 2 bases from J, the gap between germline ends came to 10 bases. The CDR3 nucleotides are TGTGCCAGCAGCTCCATGGGTCCCACAGATACGCAGTATTTT. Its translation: CASSSMGPTDTQYF. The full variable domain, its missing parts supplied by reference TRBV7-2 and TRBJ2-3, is GAGVSQSPSNKVTEKGKDVELRCDPISGHTALYWYRQSLGQGLEFLIYFQGNSAPDKSGLPSDRFSAERTGGSVSTLTIQRTQQEDSAVYLCASSSMGPTDTQYFGPGTRLTVL.

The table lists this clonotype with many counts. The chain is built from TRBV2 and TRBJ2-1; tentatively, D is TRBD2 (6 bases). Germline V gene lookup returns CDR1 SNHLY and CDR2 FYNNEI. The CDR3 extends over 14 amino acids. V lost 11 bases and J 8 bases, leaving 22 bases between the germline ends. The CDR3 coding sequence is TGTGCCTGCCAAGGTGCGGCTAGCGCCCATGAGCAGTTCTTC. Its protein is CACQGAASAHEQFF.

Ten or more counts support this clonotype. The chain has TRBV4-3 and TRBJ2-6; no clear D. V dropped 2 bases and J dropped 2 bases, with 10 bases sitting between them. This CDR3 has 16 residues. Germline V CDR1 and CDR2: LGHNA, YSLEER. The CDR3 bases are TGCGCCAGCAGCCAAAACAGCTACGCTGGGGCCAACGTCCTGACTTTC. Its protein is CASSQNSYAGANVLTF.

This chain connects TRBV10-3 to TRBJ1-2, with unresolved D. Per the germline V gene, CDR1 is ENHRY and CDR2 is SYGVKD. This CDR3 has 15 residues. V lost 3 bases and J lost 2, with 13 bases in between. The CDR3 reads CAISDMATGNYGYTF. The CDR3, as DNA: TGTGCCATCAGTGATATGGCGACCGGGAACTATGGCTACACCTTC.